Each of the 10 T cell receptor beta chains below was sequenced from the same sample in a study of OX40 agonist ivuxolimab in advanced cancers. Here immunoSEQ multiplex PCR was the method, and the copy in TCRdb shows in-frame clones only, minus some. The profile shows some 64,000 clones, about nine tenths of them singletons. Specimen: CD4+ or CD8+ T cells sorted from blood, collected in a trial of the OX40 agonist ivuxolimab. These receptors were taken from an adult with an advanced solid tumor such as melanoma, head and neck, liver or kidney cancer.

The V gene is TRBV5-8, the J gene TRBJ1-5; the D is unclear. CDR1 and CDR2 (germline): SGHTS, YDEGEE. V was clipped by 1 base and J by 0 bases, with 8 bases between them. This CDR3 region has 15 residues. The CDR3 region is CASSLIGYSNQPQHF. The CDR3, as DNA: TGTGCCAGCAGCTTGATCGGGTATAGCAATCAGCCCCAGCATTTT.

The chain employs TRBV7-9 and TRBJ2-1, with TRBD1 matching 9 bases. In germline, CDR1 is SEHNR, CDR2 FQNEAQ (reference sequence). The CDR3 spans 15 residues. V trimming: 5 bases; J trimming: 3 bases; junction bases outside the gene matches: 5. The CDR3 coding sequence is TGTGCCAGCAGCCCCGGACAGGGGAACTACAATGAGCAGTTCTTC. It encodes CASSPGQGNYNEQFF.

The V call is TRBV2, the J call TRBJ2-2, with D unresolved. Germline V CDR1 and CDR2: SNHLY, FYNNEI. Trimming stripped 11 bases from V and 6 bases from J, with 16 bases between. CDR3 length equals 13 residues. The CDR3, as DNA: TGTGCCCAGACACCGCGTGATTCCGGGGAGCTGTTTTTT. It is translated as CAQTPRDSGELFF.

The sample holds one count of this clone. The DNA of the CDR3 is TGTGCCAGCTTCGATCTCACTGGGGCCAACGTCCTGACTTTC. As protein: CASFDLTGANVLTF. V usage is TRBV5-4 and J usage is TRBJ2-6; D is ambiguous. This CDR3 comprises 14 residues. The germline V and J ends were trimmed by 7 bases and 2 bases, with 10 bases remaining between them. Germline assignment: CDR1 SGHNT and CDR2 YYREEE (reference sequence).

This chain uses TRBV14 with TRBJ2-1; 11 bases are shared with TRBD2. Germline CDR1 and CDR2: SGHDN and FVKESK. After removal of 3 bases from V and 3 bases from J, the junction contained 4 bases not matched to a gene. This CDR3 spans 16 amino acids. The CDR3 here is CASSHGLAGNYNEQFF. Written as DNA, the CDR3 is TGTGCCAGCAGCCATGGACTAGCGGGTAACTACAATGAGCAGTTCTTC.

V gene TRBV6-6 combines with J gene TRBJ2-1; D uncertain. Trimming left V 7 bases short and J 4 bases short, with 20 bases between. CDR1 and CDR2 from the germline V gene are MNHNY and SVGAGI (reference sequence). This CDR3 is 16 amino acids long. The DNA of the CDR3 is TGTGCCAGCACCCCACCCGGCCTTGAAGGTTACAATGAGCAGTTCTTC. Encoded protein: CASTPPGLEGYNEQFF.

The chain combines TRBV6-4 with TRBJ2-3, with 9 bases fitting TRBD2. V shed 4 bases and J 1 base; nucleotides not matched to a gene: 0. The CDR3 totals 14 residues. Germline CDR1 is MRHNA and CDR2 is SNTAGT. The CDR3 DNA reads TGTGCCAGCAGTGGGACTAGCGGCACAGATACGCAGTATTTT. Translating gives CASSGTSGTDTQYF.

The chain joins TRBV9 to TRBJ2-1; D is unclear. Trimming took 2 bases from V and 4 from J, leaving 7 bases between them. The germline gives CDR1 SGDLS, CDR2 YYNGEE. CDR3 length equals 13 residues. The CDR3 reads CASSVGSYNEQFF. CDR3 nucleotide sequence: TGTGCCAGCAGCGTGGGATCTTACAATGAGCAGTTCTTC.

J is TRBJ2-7 and V is TRBV5-1, with 9 positions matching TRBD2. V was pared by 4 bases and J by 3 bases, with 5 bases of the junction left unmatched. The CDR3 has 14 amino acids. Germline CDR1 is SGHRS and CDR2 is YFSETQ. The chain's CDR3 is CASSRTSELYEQYF. The CDR3 coding sequence is TGCGCCAGCAGCCGGACTAGCGAACTCTACGAGCAGTACTTC.

V gene TRBV4-1 combines with J gene TRBJ2-7; D gene unclear. This CDR3 contains 15 residues. V lost 1 base and J lost 5, with 15 bases in between. The germline gives CDR1 MGHRA, CDR2 YSYEKL. In DNA form, the CDR3 reads TGCGCCAGCAGCCAAGTATCCCCCGGCGCAAACGAGCAGTACTTC. Translating it yields CASSQVSPGANEQYF.